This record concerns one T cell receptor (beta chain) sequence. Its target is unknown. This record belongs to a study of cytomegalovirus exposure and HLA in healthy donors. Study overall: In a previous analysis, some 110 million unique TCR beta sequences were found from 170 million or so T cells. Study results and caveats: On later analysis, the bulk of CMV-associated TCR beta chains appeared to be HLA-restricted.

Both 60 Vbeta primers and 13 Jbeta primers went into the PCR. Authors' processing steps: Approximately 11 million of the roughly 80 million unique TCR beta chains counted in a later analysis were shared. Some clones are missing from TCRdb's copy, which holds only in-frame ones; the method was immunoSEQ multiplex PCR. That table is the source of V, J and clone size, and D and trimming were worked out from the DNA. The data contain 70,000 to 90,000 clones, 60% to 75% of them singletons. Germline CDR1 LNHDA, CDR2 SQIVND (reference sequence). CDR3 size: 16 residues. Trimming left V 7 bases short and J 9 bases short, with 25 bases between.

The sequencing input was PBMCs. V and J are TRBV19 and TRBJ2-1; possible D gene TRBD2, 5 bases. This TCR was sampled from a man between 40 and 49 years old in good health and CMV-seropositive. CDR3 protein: CASKITHGLAPPEQFF. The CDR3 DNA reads TGTGCCAGTAAAATAACCCATGGGCTAGCCCCACCTGAGCAGTTCTTC.